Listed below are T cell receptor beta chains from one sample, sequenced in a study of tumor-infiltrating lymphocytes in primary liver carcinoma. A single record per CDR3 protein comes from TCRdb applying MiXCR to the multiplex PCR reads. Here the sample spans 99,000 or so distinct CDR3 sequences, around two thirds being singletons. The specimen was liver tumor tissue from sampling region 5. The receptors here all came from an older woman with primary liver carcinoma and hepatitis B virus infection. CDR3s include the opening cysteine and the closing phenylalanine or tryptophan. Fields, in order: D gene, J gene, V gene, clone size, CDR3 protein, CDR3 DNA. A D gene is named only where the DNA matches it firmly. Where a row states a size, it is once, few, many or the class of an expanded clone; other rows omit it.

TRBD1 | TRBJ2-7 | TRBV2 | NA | CVSSEGSGGSYEQYF | TGTGTCAGCAGTGAAGGTTCAGGGGGCTCCTACGAGCAGTACTTC
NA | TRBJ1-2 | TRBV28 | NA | CASSFGLDWTNNYGYTF | TGTGCCAGCAGTTTTGGGCTGGACTGGACCAATAACTATGGCTACACCTTC
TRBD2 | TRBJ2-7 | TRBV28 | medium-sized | CASSAGGAGGIYEQYF | TGTGCCAGCAGTGCTGGGGGGGCGGGAGGTATATACGAGCAGTACTTC
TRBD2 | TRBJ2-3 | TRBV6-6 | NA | CASSSKGLAGMGAQYF | TGTGCCAGCAGTTCCAAAGGACTAGCGGGAATGGGTGCGCAGTATTTT
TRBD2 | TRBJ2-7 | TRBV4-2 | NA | CASSLGLAGAYKQCF | TGCGCCAGCAGCCTTGGACTAGCGGGAGCCTACAAGCAGTGTTTC
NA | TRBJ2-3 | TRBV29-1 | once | CSVTGDSTDMQYF | TGCAGCGTCACTGGCGATAGCACAGATATGCAGTATTTT
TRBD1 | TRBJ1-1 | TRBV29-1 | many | CSGRQGEYTEAFF | TGCAGCGGACGACAGGGGGAGTACACTGAAGCTTTCTTT
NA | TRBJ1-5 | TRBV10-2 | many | CASSERQSHQPQHF | TGCGCCAGCAGTGAGAGGCAGTCCCATCAGCCCCAGCATTTT
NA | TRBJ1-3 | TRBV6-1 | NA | CASTGLMPGNTIYF | TGTGCCAGCACTGGCCTCATGCCTGGAAACACCATATATTTT
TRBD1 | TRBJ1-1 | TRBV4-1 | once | CASNLSGQGDTEAFF | TGCGCCAGCAACCTATCTGGGCAGGGGGACACTGAAGCTTTCTTT
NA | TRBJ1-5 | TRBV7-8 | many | CASSLGWQGTSNQPQHF | TGTGCCAGCAGCTTAGGGTGGCAGGGGACTAGCAATCAGCCCCAGCATTTT
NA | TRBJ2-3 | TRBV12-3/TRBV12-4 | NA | CVSSVADPSGDTQYF | TGTGTCAGCAGCGTCGCGGACCCCTCCGGGGATACGCAGTATTTT
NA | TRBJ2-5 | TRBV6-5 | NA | CASSYRLQKTQYF | TGCGCCAGTAGTTACAGATTACAAAAGACCCAGTACTTC
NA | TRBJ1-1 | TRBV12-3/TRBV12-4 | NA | CASSRGHGRGAFF | TGTGCCAGCAGTCGAGGACATGGCCGTGGAGCTTTCTTT
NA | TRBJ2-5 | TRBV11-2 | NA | CASSTRISKTQYF | TGTGCCAGCAGCACCCGGATTAGCAAGACCCAGTACTTC
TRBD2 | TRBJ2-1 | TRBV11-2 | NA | CASSPLLAGTYNEQSF | TGTGCCAGCAGCCCCCTGCTAGCGGGAACCTACAATGAGCAGTCCTTC
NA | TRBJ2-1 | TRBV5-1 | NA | CASSLGLVGGGGHNERFF | TGCGCCAGCAGCTTGGGACTAGTGGGAGGTGGAGGCCACAATGAGCGGTTCTTC
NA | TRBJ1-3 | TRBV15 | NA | CATSRGDGDTIYF | TGTGCCACCAGCAGAGGGGACGGGGACACCATATATTTT
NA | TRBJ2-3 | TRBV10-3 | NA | CAIRGGQEGADTQYF | TGTGCCATCCGGGGGGGACAGGAGGGAGCAGATACGCAGTATTTT
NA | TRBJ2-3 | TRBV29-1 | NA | CSVGALGRVGASTDTQYF | TGCAGCGTTGGAGCGTTGGGTAGGGTGGGGGCTAGCACAGATACGCAGTATTTT
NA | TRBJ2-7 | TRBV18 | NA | CASSPGRGYYEQYF | TGTGCCAGCTCACCGGGGCGGGGCTACTACGAGCAGTACTTC
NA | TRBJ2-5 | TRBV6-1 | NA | CASNVDYGQETQYF | TGTGCCAGCAATGTCGATTATGGACAAGAGACCCAGTACTTC
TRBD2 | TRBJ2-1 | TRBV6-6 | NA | CATRPPGGGGQFF | TGTGCTACACGTCCTCCGGGGGGGGGTGGGCAGTTCTTC
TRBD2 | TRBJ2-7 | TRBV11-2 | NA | CASSAFSRLAGGQKSYEQYF | TGTGCCAGCAGCGCCTTTTCCCGACTAGCGGGAGGGCAGAAATCCTACGAGCAGTACTTC
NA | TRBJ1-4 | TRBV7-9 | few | CASSLQGARSLW | TGTGCCAGCAGCTTACAAGGGGCTCGGTCGCTTTGG
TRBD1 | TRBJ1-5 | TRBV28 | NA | CASTLRQGNPGQPQHF | TGTGCCAGCACTCTCCGACAGGGCAACCCCGGTCAGCCCCAGCATTTT
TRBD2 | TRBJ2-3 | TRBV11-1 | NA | CASSLRQRAGEFRF | TGTGCCAGCAGCTTAAGACAACGTGCGGGAGAGTTTCGCTTT
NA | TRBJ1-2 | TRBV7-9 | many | CASSSLPIRGTNYGYTF | TGTGCCAGCAGCTCCCTCCCAATTAGGGGGACTAACTATGGCTACACCTTC
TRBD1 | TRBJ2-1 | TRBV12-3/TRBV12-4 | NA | CASSPLPGQGGRSSYNEQFF | TGTGCCAGCAGCCCCCTCCCGGGACAGGGAGGGCGAAGCTCCTACAATGAGCAGTTCTTC
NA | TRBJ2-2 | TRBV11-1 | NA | CASSPGQWFTRKLFF | TGTGCCAGCAGCCCCGGACAGTGGTTCACCAGGAAGCTGTTTTTT
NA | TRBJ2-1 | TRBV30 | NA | CAWSVVEGDKRARSSYNEQLF | TGTGCGTGGAGTGTGGTTGAGGGGGACAAGCGGGCACGGAGCTCCTACAATGAGCAGTTATTC
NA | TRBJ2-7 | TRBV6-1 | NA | CASRWTRASYEQYF | TGTGCCAGCAGGTGGACGCGGGCCTCCTACGAGCAGTACTTC
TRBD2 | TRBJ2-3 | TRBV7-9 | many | CASSSTSVNTQYF | TGTGCCAGCAGCTCCACTAGCGTAAATACGCAGTATTTT
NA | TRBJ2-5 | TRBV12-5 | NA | CASSLVEEAQYF | TGTGCTAGTAGTTTGGTAGAAGAGGCCCAGTACTTC
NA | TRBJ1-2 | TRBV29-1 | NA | CSVEVKYGYTF | TGCAGCGTTGAGGTTAAGTATGGCTACACCTTT
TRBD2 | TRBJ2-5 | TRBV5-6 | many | CASSDTSGSPETQYF | TGTGCCAGCAGCGACACTAGCGGGAGCCCCGAGACCCAGTACTTC
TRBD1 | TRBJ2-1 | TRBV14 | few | CANSRQQGGEQFF | TGTGCCAACAGCCGACAACAGGGGGGTGAGCAGTTCTTC
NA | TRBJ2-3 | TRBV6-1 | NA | CAIRTQRASTDTQYF | TGTGCCATCAGAACCCAGCGGGCTAGCACAGATACGCAATATTTT
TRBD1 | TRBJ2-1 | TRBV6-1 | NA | CASITGALGAEQFF | TGTGCCAGCATTACAGGGGCTCTGGGAGCTGAGCAGTTCTTC
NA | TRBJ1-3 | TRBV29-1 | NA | CSVGDHSSQGAGNTIYF | TGCAGCGTTGGGGACCATTCGAGTCAAGGGGCTGGAAACACCATATATTTT
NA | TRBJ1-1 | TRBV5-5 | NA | CASSLALNTEAFF | TGTGCCAGCAGCCTCGCCCTAAACACTGAAGCTTTCTTT
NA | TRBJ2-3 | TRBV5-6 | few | CASNLIGVADTQYF | TGTGCCAGCAACTTGATCGGGGTAGCAGATACGCAGTATTTT
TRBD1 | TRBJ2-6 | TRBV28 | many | CASSRPGQGVSGANVLTF | TGTGCCAGCAGTCGACCGGGACAGGGGGTCTCTGGGGCCAACGTCCTGACTTTC
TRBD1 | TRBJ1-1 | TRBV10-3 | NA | CAISEKEQGASFF | TGTGCCATCAGTGAGAAGGAACAGGGGGCTTCTTTCTTT
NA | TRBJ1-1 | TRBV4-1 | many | CASSQDRGSGGTEAFF | TGCGCCAGCAGCCAAGATAGGGGCAGTGGGGGCACTGAAGCTTTCTTT
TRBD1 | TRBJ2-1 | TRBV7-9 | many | CASSTWTGANEQFF | TGTGCCAGCAGCACCTGGACAGGGGCGAATGAGCAGTTCTTC
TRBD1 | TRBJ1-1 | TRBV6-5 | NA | CTSRTTGWDTEAFF | TGTACCAGCAGGACGACAGGGTGGGACACTGAAGCTTTCTTC
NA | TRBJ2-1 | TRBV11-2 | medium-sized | CASSSPGRDYNEQFF | TGTGCCAGCAGCTCTCCGGGACGCGACTACAATGAGCAGTTCTTC
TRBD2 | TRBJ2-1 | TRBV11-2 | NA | CASSRRLAGGPGDEQIF | TGTGCGAGCAGCAGGAGACTAGCGGGAGGGCCAGGGGATGAGCAGATCTTC
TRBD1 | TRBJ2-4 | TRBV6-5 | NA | CTSSQNRDRVPNIQYF | TGTACCAGTAGCCAAAACCGGGACAGAGTCCCAAACATTCAGTACTTC
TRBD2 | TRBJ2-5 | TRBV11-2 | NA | CASGPPRGKETQYF | TGTGCCAGTGGCCCCCCGCGGGGGAAAGAGACCCAGTACTTC
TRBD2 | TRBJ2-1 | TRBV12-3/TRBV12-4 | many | CASSLGAGGYNEQFF | TGTGCCAGCAGTTTGGGAGCGGGAGGGTACAATGAGCAGTTCTTC
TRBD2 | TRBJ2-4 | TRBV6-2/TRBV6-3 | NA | CASSSGSSGIGKNIQYF | TGTGCCAGCAGTTCGGGATCTAGCGGGATAGGTAAAAACATTCAGTACTTC
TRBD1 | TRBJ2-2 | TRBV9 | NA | CASSVGTGAITGELFF | TGTGCCAGCAGCGTAGGTACAGGGGCCATTACCGGGGAGCTGTTTTTT
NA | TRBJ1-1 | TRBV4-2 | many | CASSQVTAGAGDAEAFF | TGTGCCAGCAGCCAAGTCACCGCAGGGGCTGGGGACGCTGAAGCTTTCTTT